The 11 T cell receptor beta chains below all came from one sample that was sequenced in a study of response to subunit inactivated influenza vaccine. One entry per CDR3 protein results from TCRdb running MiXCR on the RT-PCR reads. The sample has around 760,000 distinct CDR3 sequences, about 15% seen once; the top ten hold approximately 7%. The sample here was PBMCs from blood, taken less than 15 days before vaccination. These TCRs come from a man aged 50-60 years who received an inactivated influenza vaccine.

The CDR3 spells CASSGPGLESKNIQYF. Here the CDR3 DNA reads TGCGCCAGCAGCGGTCCGGGACTAGAGTCCAAAAACATTCAGTACTTC. This chain uses TRBV5-1 with TRBJ2-4, with 8 bases matching TRBD2. Germline V gene data show CDR1 as SGHRS and CDR2 as YFSETQ. This CDR3 comprises 16 residues. V shed 4 bases, J shed 2 bases, and the junction held 8 bases outside the gene matches. Looking up the rest from reference TRBV5-1 and TRBJ2-4 gives the full variable domain: KAGVTQTPRYLIKTRGQQVTLSCSPISGHRSVSWYQQTPGQGLQFLFEYFSETQRNKGNFPGRFSGRQFSNSRSEMNVSTLELGDSALYLCASSGPGLESKNIQYFGAGTRLSVL.

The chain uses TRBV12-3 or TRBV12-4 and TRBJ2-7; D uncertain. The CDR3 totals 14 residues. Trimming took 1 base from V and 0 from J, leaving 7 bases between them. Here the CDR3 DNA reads TGTGCCAGCAGTTTAGTTACGGTCTCCTACGAGCAGTACTTC. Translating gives CASSLVTVSYEQYF.

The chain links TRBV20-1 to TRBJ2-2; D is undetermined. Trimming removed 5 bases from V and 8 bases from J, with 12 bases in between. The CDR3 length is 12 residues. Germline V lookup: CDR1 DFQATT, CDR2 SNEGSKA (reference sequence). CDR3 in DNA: TGCAGTGCTCCCAATCCCGCTGGGGAGCTGTTTTTT. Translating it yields CSAPNPAGELFF.

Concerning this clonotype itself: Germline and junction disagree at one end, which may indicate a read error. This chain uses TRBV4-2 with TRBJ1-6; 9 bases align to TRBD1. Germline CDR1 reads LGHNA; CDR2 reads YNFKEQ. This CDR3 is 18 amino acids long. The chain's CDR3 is CASSQEIGQGFPYSPLHF. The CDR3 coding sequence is TGTGCCAGCAGTCAAGAAATAGGACAGGGGTTCCCCTATTCACCCCTCCACTTT.

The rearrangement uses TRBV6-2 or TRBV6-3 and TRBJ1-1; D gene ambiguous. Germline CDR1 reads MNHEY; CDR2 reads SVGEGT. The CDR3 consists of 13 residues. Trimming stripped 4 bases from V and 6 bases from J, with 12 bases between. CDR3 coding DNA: TGTGCCAGCAGTTTGAATATCCCCCCTGAAGCTTTCTTT. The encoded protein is CASSLNIPPEAFF.

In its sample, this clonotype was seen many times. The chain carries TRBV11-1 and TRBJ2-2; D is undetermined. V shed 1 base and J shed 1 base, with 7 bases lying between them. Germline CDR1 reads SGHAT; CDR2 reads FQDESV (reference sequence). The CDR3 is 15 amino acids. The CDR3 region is CASSLESVNTGELFF. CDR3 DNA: TGTGCCAGCAGCTTAGAGTCGGTGAACACCGGGGAGCTGTTTTTT.

As DNA, the CDR3 is TGTGCCAGCAGAACGACTAGCGGGAGGGCCTGGAGCTCCTACAATGAGCAGTTCTTC. It encodes CASRTTSGRAWSSYNEQFF. The rearrangement links TRBV6-2 or TRBV6-3 to TRBJ2-1; 14 bases align to TRBD2. J was trimmed by 0 bases and V by 6 bases; bases with no gene match: 10. The CDR3 is 19 residues long. Germline V CDR1 and CDR2: MNHEY, SVGEGT.

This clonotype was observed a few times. The CDR3 nucleotides read TGCAGTGCAAGACCCGGGACAAACTACAATGAGCAGTTCTTC. Translation gives CSARPGTNYNEQFF. This rearrangement joins TRBV20-1 to TRBJ2-1, with D tentatively TRBD1 (6 bases). CDR1 and CDR2 from the germline V gene are DFQATT and SNEGSKA (reference sequence). CDR3 length: 14 residues. Between the trimmed V and J ends, which lost 6 bases and 3 bases, there was a span of 15 bases.

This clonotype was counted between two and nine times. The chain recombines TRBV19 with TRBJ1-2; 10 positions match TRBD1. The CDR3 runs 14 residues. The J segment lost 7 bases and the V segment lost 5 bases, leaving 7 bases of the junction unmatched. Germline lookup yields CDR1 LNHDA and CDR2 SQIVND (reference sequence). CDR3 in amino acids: CASSRDRGGSGYTF. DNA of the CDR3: TGTGCCAGTAGTCGGGACAGGGGAGGCTCTGGCTACACCTTC. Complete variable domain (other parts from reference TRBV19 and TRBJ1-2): DGGITQSPKYLFRKEGQNVTLSCEQNLNHDAMYWYRQDPGQGLRLIYYSQIVNDFQKGDIAEGYSVSREKKESFPLTVTSAQKNPTAFYLCASSRDRGGSGYTFGSGTRLTVV.

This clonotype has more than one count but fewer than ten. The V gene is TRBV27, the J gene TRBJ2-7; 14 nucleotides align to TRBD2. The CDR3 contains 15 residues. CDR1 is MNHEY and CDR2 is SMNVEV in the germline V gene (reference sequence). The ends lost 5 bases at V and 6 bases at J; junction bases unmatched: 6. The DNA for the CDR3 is TGTGCCAGCAGTGCGAGACTAGCGGGAGGGACCGAGCAGTACTTC. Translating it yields CASSARLAGGTEQYF.

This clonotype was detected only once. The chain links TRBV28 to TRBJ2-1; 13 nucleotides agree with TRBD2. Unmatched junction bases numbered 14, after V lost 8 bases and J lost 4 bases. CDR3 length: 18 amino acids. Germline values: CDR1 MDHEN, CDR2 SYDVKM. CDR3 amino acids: CASGTRGLAGRTYNEQFF. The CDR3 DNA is TGTGCCAGCGGAACCAGGGGACTAGCGGGAAGGACTTACAATGAGCAGTTCTTC.